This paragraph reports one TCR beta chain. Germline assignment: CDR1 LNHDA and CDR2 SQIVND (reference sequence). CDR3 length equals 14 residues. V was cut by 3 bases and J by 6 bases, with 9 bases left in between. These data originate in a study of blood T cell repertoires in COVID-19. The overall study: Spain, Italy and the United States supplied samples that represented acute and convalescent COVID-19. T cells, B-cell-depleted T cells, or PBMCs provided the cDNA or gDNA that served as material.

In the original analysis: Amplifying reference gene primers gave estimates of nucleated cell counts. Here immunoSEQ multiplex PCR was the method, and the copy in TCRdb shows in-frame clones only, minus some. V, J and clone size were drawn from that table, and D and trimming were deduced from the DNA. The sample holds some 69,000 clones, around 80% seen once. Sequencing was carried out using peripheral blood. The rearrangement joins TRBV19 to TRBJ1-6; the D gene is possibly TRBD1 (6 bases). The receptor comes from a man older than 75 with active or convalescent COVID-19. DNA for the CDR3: TGTGCCAGTAGTATGGGCAGGGGTAATTCACCCCTCCACTTT. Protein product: CASSMGRGNSPLHF.